Sequencing of this TCR beta chain was carried out in a study of beta chain features in type 1 diabetes. Findings of the study overall: The study found that naive, central memory and Treg TCRB repertoires appeared more similar in patients than in healthy donors.

Every donor provided one heparinised blood draw, which averaged approximately 100 mL. CDR3 length: 16 amino acids. Looked up from germline, CDR1 is SQVTM and CDR2 is ANQGSEA. The V end was cut by 4 bases, the J end by 4 bases, with 19 bases between. Expressed TCRB transcripts got sequenced, as all isolated RNA was reverse transcribed. The assay was immunoSEQ multiplex PCR, and TCRdb's table has in-frame clones only and misses some. The sample has approximately 400,000 clones, around 16% seen once; the top ten hold roughly 0.017%. This clone turned up a few times. The antigen remains undetermined. This clonotype was sampled from a young woman in good health. The sequenced sample consisted of naive CD4+ T cells from blood. The genes are TRBV29-1 and TRBJ2-2, with a tentative D call TRBD2 (6 bases). The CDR3 loop is CSVGGPTTGLTGELFF. DNA of the CDR3: TGCAGCGTTGGGGGTCCGACTACGGGACTCACCGGGGAGCTGTTTTTT.